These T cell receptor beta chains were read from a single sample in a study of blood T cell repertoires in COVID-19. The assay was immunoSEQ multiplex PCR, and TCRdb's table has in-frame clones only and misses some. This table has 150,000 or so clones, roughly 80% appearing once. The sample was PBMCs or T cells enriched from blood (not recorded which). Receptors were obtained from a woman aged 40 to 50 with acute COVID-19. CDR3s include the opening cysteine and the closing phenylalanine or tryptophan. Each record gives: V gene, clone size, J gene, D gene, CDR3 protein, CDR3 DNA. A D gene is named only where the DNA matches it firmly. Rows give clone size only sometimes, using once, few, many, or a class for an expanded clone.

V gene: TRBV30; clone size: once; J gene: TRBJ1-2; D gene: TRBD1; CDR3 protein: CAWARTGNYGYTF; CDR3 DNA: TGTGCCTGGGCCCGGACAGGCAACTATGGCTACACCTTC
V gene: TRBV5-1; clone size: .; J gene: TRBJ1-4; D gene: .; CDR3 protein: CASSLGGVYEKLFF; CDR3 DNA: TGCGCCAGCAGCTTGGGCGGGGTGTATGAAAAACTGTTTTTT
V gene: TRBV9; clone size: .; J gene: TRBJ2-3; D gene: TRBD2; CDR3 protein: CASSAGGGTDTQYF; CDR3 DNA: TGTGCCAGCAGCGCCGGGGGGGGCACAGATACGCAGTATTTT
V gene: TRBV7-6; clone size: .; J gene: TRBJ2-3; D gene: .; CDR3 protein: CASSLVVGSMTSTDTQYF; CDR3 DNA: TGTGCCAGCAGCTTAGTCGTCGGCTCCATGACTAGCACAGATACGCAGTATTTT
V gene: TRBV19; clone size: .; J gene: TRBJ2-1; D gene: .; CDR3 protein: CASRGWTAGNNEQFF; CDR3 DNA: TGTGCCAGTAGGGGATGGACGGCGGGAAACAATGAGCAGTTCTTC
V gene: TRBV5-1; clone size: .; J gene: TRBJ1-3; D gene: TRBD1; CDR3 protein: CASSLSGQGGSGNTIYF; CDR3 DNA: TGCGCCAGCAGCTTGTCGGGACAGGGGGGTTCTGGAAACACCATATATTTT
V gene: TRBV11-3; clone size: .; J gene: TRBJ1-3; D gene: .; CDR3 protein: CASSKQGAGNTIYF; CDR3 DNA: TGTGCCAGCAGTAAACAGGGTGCTGGAAACACCATATATTTT
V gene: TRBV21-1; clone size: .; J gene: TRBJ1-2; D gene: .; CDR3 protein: CASSKILCRVWRYGYTF; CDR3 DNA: TGTGCCAGCAGCAAAATTCTTTGTCGGGTTTGGCGGTATGGCTACACCTTC
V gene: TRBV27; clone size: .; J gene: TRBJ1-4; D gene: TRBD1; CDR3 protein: CASRTGGLGNEKLFF; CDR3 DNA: TGTGCCAGCAGGACAGGGGGTCTGGGGAATGAAAAACTGTTTTTT
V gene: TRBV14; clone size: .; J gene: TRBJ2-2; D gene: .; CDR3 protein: CASSQDMAVNTGELFF; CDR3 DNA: TGTGCCAGCAGCCAAGATATGGCGGTGAACACCGGGGAGCTGTTTTTT
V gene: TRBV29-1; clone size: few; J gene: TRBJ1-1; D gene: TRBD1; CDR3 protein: CSALTGAGTEAFF; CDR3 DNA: TGCAGCGCCCTGACAGGGGCGGGAACTGAAGCTTTCTTT
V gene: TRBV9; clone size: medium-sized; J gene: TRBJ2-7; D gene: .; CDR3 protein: CASSVGTYEQYF; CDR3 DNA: TGTGCCAGCAGCGTCGGGACCTACGAGCAGTACTTC
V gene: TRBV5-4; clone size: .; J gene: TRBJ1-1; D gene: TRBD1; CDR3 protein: CASSRGQGNTEAFF; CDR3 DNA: TGTGCCAGCAGCCGGGGACAGGGGAACACTGAAGCTTTCTTT
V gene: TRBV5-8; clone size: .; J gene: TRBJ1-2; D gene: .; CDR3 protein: CASSPTGLNGYTF; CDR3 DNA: TGTGCCAGCAGCCCGACAGGTTTGAACGGCTACACCTTC
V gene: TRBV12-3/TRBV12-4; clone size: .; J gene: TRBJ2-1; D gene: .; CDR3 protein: CASSETLANEQFF; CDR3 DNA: TGTGCCAGCAGCGAGACTCTAGCCAATGAGCAGTTCTTC
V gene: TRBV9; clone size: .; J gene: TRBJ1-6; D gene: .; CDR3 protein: CASSAPPPGGNSPLHF; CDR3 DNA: TGTGCCAGCAGCGCCCCACCCCCGGGAGGGAATTCACCCCTCCACTTT
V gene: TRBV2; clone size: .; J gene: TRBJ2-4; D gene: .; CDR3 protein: CASNALLTNIQYF; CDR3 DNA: TGTGCCAGCAATGCCCTGCTAACAAACATTCAGTACTTC
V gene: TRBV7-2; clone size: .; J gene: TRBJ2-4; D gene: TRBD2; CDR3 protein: CASSLAGGLAGKNIQYF; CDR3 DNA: TGTGCCAGCAGCTTAGCGGGAGGGCTAGCGGGAAAAAACATTCAGTACTTC
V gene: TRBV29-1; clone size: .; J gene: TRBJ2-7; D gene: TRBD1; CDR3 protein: CSVALQGATSYEQYF; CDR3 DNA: TGCAGCGTTGCGTTACAGGGGGCTACCTCCTACGAGCAGTACTTC
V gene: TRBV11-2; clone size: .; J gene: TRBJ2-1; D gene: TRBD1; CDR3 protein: CASSLEKAGGYEQFF; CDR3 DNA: TGTGCCAGCAGCTTAGAGAAGGCAGGGGGCTATGAGCAGTTCTTC
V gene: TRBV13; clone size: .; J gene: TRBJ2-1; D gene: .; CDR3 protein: CASSFFGSGDEQFF; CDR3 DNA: TGTGCCAGCAGCTTTTTCGGGTCCGGGGATGAGCAGTTCTTC
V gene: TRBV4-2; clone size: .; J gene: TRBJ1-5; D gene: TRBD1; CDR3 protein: CASSRTGSNQPQHF; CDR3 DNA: TGTGCCAGCAGCCGGACAGGGAGCAATCAGCCCCAGCATTTT
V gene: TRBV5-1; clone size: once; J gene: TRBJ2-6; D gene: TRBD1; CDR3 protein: CASSLTGGGSGANVLTF; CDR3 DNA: TGCGCCAGCAGCCTGACAGGGGGTGGCTCTGGGGCCAACGTCCTGACTTTC
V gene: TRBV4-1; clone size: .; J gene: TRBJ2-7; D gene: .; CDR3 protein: CASSQEGLAGGYEQYF; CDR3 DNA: TGCGCCAGCAGCCAAGAAGGCCTAGCCGGCGGCTACGAGCAGTACTTC
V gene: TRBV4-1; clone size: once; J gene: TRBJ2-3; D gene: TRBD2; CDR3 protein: CASSRTGLVSDTQYF; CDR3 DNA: TGCGCCAGCAGCCGAACGGGACTAGTATCAGATACGCAGTATTTT
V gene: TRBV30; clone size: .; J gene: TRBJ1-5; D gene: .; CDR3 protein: CAWSPFRGPQHF; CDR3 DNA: TGTGCCTGGAGTCCTTTCCGGGGGCCCCAGCATTTT
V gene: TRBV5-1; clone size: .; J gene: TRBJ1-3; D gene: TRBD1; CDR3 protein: CASSLALQGAGNTIYF; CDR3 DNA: TGCGCCAGCAGCTTGGCTTTACAGGGGGCTGGAAACACCATATATTTT
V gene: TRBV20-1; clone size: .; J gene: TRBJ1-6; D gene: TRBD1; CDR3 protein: CSASQSLGQGINSPLHF; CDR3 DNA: TGCAGTGCTAGTCAATCCCTGGGACAGGGGATAAACTCACCCCTCCACTTT
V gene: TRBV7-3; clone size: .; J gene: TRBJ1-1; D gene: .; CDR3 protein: CASSFDSASRTEAFF; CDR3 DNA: TGTGCCAGCAGCTTCGACAGTGCCAGTCGCACTGAAGCTTTCTTT
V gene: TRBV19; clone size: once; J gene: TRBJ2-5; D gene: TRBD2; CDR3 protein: CASSMMGTSVETQYF; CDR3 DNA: TGTGCCAGTAGTATGATGGGGACTAGCGTGGAGACCCAGTACTTC
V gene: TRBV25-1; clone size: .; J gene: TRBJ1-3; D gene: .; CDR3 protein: CASSEYSGDNTIYF; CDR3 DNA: TGTGCCAGCAGTGAATATAGCGGGGATAACACCATATATTTT
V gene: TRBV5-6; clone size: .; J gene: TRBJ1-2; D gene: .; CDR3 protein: CASSLGPQDYGYTF; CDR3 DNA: TGTGCCAGCAGCTTGGGCCCTCAGGATTATGGCTACACCTTC
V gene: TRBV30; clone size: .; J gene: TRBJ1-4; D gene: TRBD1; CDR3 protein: CAWSERGRKKLFF; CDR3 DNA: TGTGCCTGGAGTGAAAGGGGGCGGAAAAAACTGTTTTTT
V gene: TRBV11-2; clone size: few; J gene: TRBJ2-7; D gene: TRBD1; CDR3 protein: CASSRGTGPYEQYF; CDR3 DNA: TGTGCCAGCAGCCGCGGGACAGGTCCCTACGAGCAGTACTTC
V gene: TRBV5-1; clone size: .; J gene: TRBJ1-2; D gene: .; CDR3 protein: CASSLGEGPNYGYTF; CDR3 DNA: TGCGCCAGCAGCTTGGGAGAGGGCCCCAACTATGGCTACACCTTC
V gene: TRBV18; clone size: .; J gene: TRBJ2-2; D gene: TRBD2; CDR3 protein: CASSLGLARNTGELFF; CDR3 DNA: TGTGCCAGCTCACTTGGACTAGCGAGGAACACCGGGGAGCTGTTTTTT
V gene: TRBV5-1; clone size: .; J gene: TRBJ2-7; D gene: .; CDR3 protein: CASSLVVGDEQYF; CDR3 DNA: TGCGCCAGCAGCTTGGTAGTCGGGGACGAGCAGTACTTC
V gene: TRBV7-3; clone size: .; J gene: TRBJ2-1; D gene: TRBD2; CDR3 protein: CASRAGTSGSQFF; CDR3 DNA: TGTGCCAGCAGGGCCGGGACTAGCGGGAGTCAGTTCTTC
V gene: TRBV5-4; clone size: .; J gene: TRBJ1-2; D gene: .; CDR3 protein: CASSLVGVDGYTF; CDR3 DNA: TGTGCCAGCAGCTTGGTAGGGGTTGATGGCTACACCTTC
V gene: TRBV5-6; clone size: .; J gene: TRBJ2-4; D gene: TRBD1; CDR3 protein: CASTRDRQNIQYF; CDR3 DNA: TGTGCCAGCACCAGGGACAGACAAAACATTCAGTACTTC
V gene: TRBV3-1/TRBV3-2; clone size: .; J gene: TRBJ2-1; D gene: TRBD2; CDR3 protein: CASSPRTSGHNEQFF; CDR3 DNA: TGTGCCAGCAGCCCCCGGACTAGCGGCCACAATGAGCAGTTCTTC
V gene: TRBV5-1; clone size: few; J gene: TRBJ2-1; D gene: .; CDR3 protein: CASSLLRLLESSYNEQFF; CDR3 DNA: TGCGCCAGCAGCCTACTTCGGCTCCTAGAGAGCTCCTACAATGAGCAGTTCTTC
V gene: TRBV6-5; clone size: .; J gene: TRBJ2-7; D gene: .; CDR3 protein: CASREGPSATYEQYF; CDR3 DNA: TGTGCCAGCAGGGAGGGGCCTTCGGCTACCTACGAGCAGTACTTC
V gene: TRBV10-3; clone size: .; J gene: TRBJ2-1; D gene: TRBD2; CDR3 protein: CAIRKLAGDNEQFF; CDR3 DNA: TGTGCCATCCGCAAACTAGCGGGAGACAATGAGCAGTTCTTC
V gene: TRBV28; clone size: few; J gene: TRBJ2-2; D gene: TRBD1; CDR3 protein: CASSRTGGSGELFF; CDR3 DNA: TGTGCCAGCAGCCGGACAGGGGGGTCCGGGGAGCTGTTTTTT
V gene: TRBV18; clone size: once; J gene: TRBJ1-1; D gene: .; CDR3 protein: CASSQDRNTEAFF; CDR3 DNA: TGTGCCAGCTCTCAAGACAGGAACACTGAAGCTTTCTTT
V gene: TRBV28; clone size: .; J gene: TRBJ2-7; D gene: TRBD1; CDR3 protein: CASSRRDRGSYEQYF; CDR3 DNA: TGTGCCAGCAGTCGCAGGGACAGGGGGTCCTACGAGCAGTACTTC
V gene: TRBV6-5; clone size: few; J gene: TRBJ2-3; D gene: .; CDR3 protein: CASSYVPSFSTDTQYF; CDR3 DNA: TGTGCCAGCAGTTACGTTCCGAGTTTTAGCACAGATACGCAGTATTTT
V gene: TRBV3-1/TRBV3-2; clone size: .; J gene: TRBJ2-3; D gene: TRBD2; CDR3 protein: CASSGGGLAGAIDTQYF; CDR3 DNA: TGTGCCAGCAGCGGCGGGGGACTAGCGGGAGCGATAGATACGCAGTATTTT
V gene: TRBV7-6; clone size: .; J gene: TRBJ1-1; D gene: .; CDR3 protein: CASSLGHQNTEAFF; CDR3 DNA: TGTGCCAGCAGCTTGGGACACCAGAACACTGAAGCTTTCTTT
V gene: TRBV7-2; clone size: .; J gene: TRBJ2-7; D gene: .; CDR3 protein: CASSFTYEQYF; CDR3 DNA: TGTGCCAGCAGCTTCACCTACGAGCAGTACTTC
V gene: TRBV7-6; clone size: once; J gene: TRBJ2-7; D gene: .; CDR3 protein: CASSSGGLAYEQYF; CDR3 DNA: TGTGCCAGCAGCTCCGGGGGGCTAGCGTACGAGCAGTACTTC
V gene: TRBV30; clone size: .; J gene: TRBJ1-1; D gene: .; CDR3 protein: CAWSSWPNTEAFF; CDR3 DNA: TGTGCCTGGAGTAGTTGGCCTAACACTGAAGCTTTCTTT